A single T cell receptor (beta chain) is shown here with its context. Its specificity is unknown. The data belong to a study of cytomegalovirus exposure and HLA in healthy donors. General study points: Highest at DRB1 and lowest at HLA-C, TCR association rates differed among HLA loci in a later analysis. Confirmation in vitro established that a few CMV-associated chains were specific for CMV antigens.

60 Vbeta and 13 Jbeta primers were used in PCR. TCRdb keeps only in-frame clones here, not all; method: immunoSEQ multiplex PCR. The sample yields roughly 77,000 clones, about a tenth seen once. The CDR3 spans 17 residues. Germline V CDR1 and CDR2: ENHRY, SYGVKD. The V and J ends lost 4 bases and 7 bases, in that order; junction bases with no gene match: 14. V usage is TRBV10-3 and J usage is TRBJ1-5; 9 nucleotides match TRBD1. Source material: PBMCs. The receptor's source is a man aged 60 to 69 in good health and CMV-seropositive. The CDR3 bases are TGTGCCATCAGTGGGGCCCGGCCCCGGGACAGGGAACAGCCCCAGCATTTT. Translation gives CAISGARPRDREQPQHF.